The 21 T cell receptor beta chains listed next were all sequenced from one sample in a study of glioma-infiltrating T cells. Using RNA template, CDR3s of TCR alpha and beta were amplified with iRepertoire arm-PCR. TCRdb processed the multiplex PCR reads anew with MiXCR; each CDR3 protein has one entry. Counted here are over 120,000 distinct CDR3 sequences, roughly two fifths occurring once; the ten biggest clones make up around 20%. The material sequenced was glioma tissue, nonneoplastic brain tissue, or PBMCs (not recorded which). Source of these receptors: a human donor with low-grade glioma or glioblastoma, undergoing nonglioma brain surgery, or in good health (not recorded which).

The gene calls are TRBV2 and TRBJ2-2, with D perhaps TRBD1 (5 bases). Germline V gives CDR1 SNHLY, CDR2 FYNNEI. Between the trimmed V and J ends, which lost 6 bases and 0 bases, there was a span of 14 bases. This CDR3 spans 16 amino acids. This CDR3 is CASSPTLGPNTGELFF. DNA for the CDR3: TGTGCCAGCAGCCCTACCCTGGGGCCGAACACCGGGGAGCTGTTTTTT.

The rearrangement joins TRBV28 to TRBJ2-3; 10 bases are a match to TRBD2. V gave up 7 bases and J gave up 4 bases; unmatched junction bases: 8. Germline loops: CDR1 MDHEN, CDR2 SYDVKM. The CDR3 contains 15 residues. The CDR3 nucleotides read TGTGCCAGCACCTATGGAGCGGGAGGGGCAGATACGCAGTATTTT. Protein sequence: CASTYGAGGADTQYF.

This clonotype was seen only a few times. The rearrangement links TRBV7-6 to TRBJ1-1; the match to TRBD1 covers 12 bases. Losses at the gene ends were 5 bases for V and 6 bases for J; bases not matched to a gene: 4. Germline loops: CDR1 SGHVS, CDR2 FNYEAQ. The length of the CDR3 is 14 residues. CDR3 nucleotides: TGTGCCAGCAGCCTAGGGACAGGGGGCCCTGAAGCTTTCTTT. Protein product: CASSLGTGGPEAFF.

The rearrangement uses TRBV4-1 and TRBJ1-3; no firm D call. The CDR3 is 15 amino acids. Germline assignment: CDR1 MGHRA and CDR2 YSYEKL. Trimming removed 4 bases from V and 6 bases from J, with 16 bases in between. The CDR3 is CASSPEFGVVNTIYF. The DNA of the CDR3 is TGCGCCAGCAGCCCGGAGTTCGGGGTTGTAAACACCATATATTTT.

There are a few counts of this clonotype. It may be a read error: a sequence one base away is much more abundant. The rearrangement uses TRBV6-2 or TRBV6-3 and TRBJ2-7, with 8 bases fitting TRBD2. CDR1 is MNHEY and CDR2 is SVGEGT in the germline V gene. This CDR3 contains 13 residues. The CDR3 nucleotides are TGTGCCAGCAACCTAGCGGGCCTTTACGAGCAGCACTTC. It codes for CASNLAGLYEQHF.

J is TRBJ2-1 and V is TRBV18; 7 positions match TRBD2. The CDR3 runs to 15 residues. V lost 3 bases and J lost 0; bases outside the gene matches: 2. Germline V lookup: CDR1 KGHSH, CDR2 LQKENI. CDR3 region: CASSPQRDSYNEQFF. As DNA, the CDR3 is TGTGCCAGCTCACCGCAGCGGGACTCCTACAATGAGCAGTTCTTC.

This chain uses TRBV6-2 or TRBV6-3 with TRBJ2-1, with 11 bases fitting TRBD2. Germline V lookup: CDR1 MNHEY, CDR2 SVGEGT. This CDR3 contains 18 residues. V was pared by 2 bases and J by 0 bases, with 6 bases of the junction left unmatched. The CDR3 DNA reads TGTGCCAGCAGTTACCCTCTGGGACTAGCGGTCTCCTACAATGAGCAGTTCTTC. Encoded protein: CASSYPLGLAVSYNEQFF.

This clonotype appeared many times. This sequence joins TRBV20-1 and TRBJ2-5, with a tentative D call TRBD1 (5 bases). This CDR3 has 13 residues. In germline, CDR1 is DFQATT, CDR2 SNEGSKA (reference sequence). With 5 bases removed from V and 5 bases from J, the gap between germline ends came to 15 bases. The CDR3 region has the DNA TGCAGTGCTCCTCCGGACACACTGGAGACCCAGTACTTC. Its protein is CSAPPDTLETQYF.

This clonotype was counted ten times or more. The rearrangement uses TRBV2 and TRBJ2-3; tentative D call: TRBD1 (5 bases). The germline gives CDR1 SNHLY, CDR2 FYNNEI. The V and J ends lost 5 bases and 4 bases respectively, with 16 bases between them. This CDR3 is 15 amino acids long. The CDR3 is CASSSMGQVADTQYF. For the CDR3, the DNA is TGTGCCAGCAGTTCAATGGGGCAGGTCGCAGATACGCAGTATTTT.

The V call is TRBV27, the J call TRBJ2-5; the D gene is possibly TRBD1 (6 bases). V lost 6 bases to trimming and J lost 4 bases, with 12 bases between them. The germline V gene has CDR1 MNHEY and CDR2 SMNVEV (reference sequence). The CDR3 runs to 13 residues. CDR3 protein: CASRPGQLETQYF. CDR3 in DNA: TGTGCCAGCAGACCCGGACAGTTAGAGACCCAGTACTTC.

This clonotype was seen a handful of times. V gene TRBV6-2 or TRBV6-3 combines with J gene TRBJ2-1, with 8 positions matching TRBD2. Germline V lookup: CDR1 MNHEY, CDR2 SVGEGT. Unmatched junction bases numbered 12, after V lost 9 bases and J lost 8 bases. CDR3 length: 14 residues. As DNA, the CDR3 is TGTGCCAGTACGGGCAAGCGGGGGAATGATGAGCAGTTCTTC. It yields the protein CASTGKRGNDEQFF.

The J gene is TRBJ2-3, the V gene TRBV3-1, with 7 bases that match TRBD1. The length of the CDR3 is 18 residues. Trimming at V came to 0 bases and at J to 1 base, leaving 10 bases not matched to a gene. Germline V gene lookup returns CDR1 LGHDT and CDR2 YNNKEL (reference sequence). The CDR3 DNA sequence: TGTGCCAGCAGCCAAGAAGGGAACAGGGGACATTGCACAGATACGCAGTATTTT. It codes for CASSQEGNRGHCTDTQYF.

This sequence joins TRBV3-1 and TRBJ1-1; TRBD1 matches at 7 bases. The V gene end was trimmed by 3 bases and the J gene end by 2 bases; junction bases not matched to a gene: 6. Germline CDR1 and CDR2: LGHDT and YNNKEL (reference sequence). This CDR3 is built from 15 residues. CDR3 bases: TGTGCCAGCAGCCACGCCGGGACAGCAAACACTGAAGCTTTCTTT. Translation gives CASSHAGTANTEAFF. Full variable domain (rest looked up from reference TRBV3-1 and TRBJ1-1): DTAVSQTPKYLVTQMGNDKSIKCEQNLGHDTMYWYKQDSKKFLKIMFSYNNKELIINETVPNRFSPKSPDKAHLNLHINSLELGDSAVYFCASSHAGTANTEAFFGQGTRLTVV.

The V and J genes are TRBV10-3 and TRBJ2-1, with D perhaps TRBD2 (6 bases). The length of the CDR3 is 12 residues. The V end lost 3 bases, the J end lost 7 bases, and 7 bases lay between the germline ends. Germline CDR1 and CDR2: ENHRY and SYGVKD. In DNA, the CDR3 is TGTGCCATCAGTGACGGAGGGAATGAGCAGTTCTTC. Protein sequence: CAISDGGNEQFF.

Turning to this clonotype: At one of its ends the junction is not consistent with the germline gene, which may arise from a read error. V is TRBV20-1 and J is TRBJ2-5; either TRBD1 or TRBD2 may fit D (5 bases each). Per the germline V gene, CDR1 is DFQATT and CDR2 is SNEGSKA (reference sequence). This CDR3 has 14 amino acids. In DNA form, the CDR3 reads TGCAGTGCTAGAGCGGGGACCTTCCAAGAGACCCAGTGCTTC. Its protein is CSARAGTFQETQCF.

The chain uses TRBV7-2 and TRBJ1-1; 9 bases are a match to TRBD1. The germline gives CDR1 SGHTA, CDR2 FQGNSA. CDR3 size: 15 residues. Unmatched junction bases numbered 13, after V lost 5 bases and J lost 9 bases. Here the CDR3 DNA reads TGTGCCAGCAGCCCAGACCCGGGACAGGGAGCTAAAGCTTTCTTT. It translates to CASSPDPGQGAKAFF. The whole variable domain, remainder taken from reference TRBV7-2 and TRBJ1-1, is GAGVSQSPSNKVTEKGKDVELRCDPISGHTALYWYRQSLGQGLEFLIYFQGNSAPDKSGLPSDRFSAERTGGSVSTLTIQRTQQEDSAVYLCASSPDPGQGAKAFFGQGTRLTVV.

The rearrangement uses TRBV10-2 and TRBJ2-1; the D call may be TRBD1 or TRBD2 (5 bases each). Germline V gene sequence: CDR1 WSHSY, CDR2 SAAADI. This CDR3 is built from 14 residues. Trimming removed 2 bases at V and 8 bases at J, with 13 bases between. CDR3 loop: CASSEVVGVHEQFF. CDR3 coding DNA: TGCGCCAGCAGTGAGGTCGTGGGGGTTCATGAGCAGTTCTTC.

This clonotype showed up just a few times. The V and J genes are TRBV6-6 and TRBJ2-1, with a weak D call TRBD2 (6 bases). Germline loops: CDR1 MNHNY, CDR2 SVGAGI (reference sequence). Trimming removed 0 bases at V and 4 bases at J, with 10 bases between. The CDR3 consists of 15 residues. As DNA, the CDR3 is TGTGCCAGCAGTTACTCGCGACTAGGGTACAATGAGCAGTTCTTC. It translates to CASSYSRLGYNEQFF.

This clonotype has just a few counts. J is TRBJ2-1 and V is TRBV19, with a possible D match to TRBD2 (6 bases). Per the germline V gene, CDR1 is LNHDA and CDR2 is SQIVND (reference sequence). This CDR3 spans 14 amino acids. Trimming took off 0 bases at V and 5 bases at J, with 8 bases between the two ends. The CDR3 protein is CASSIEGGNNEQFF. The DNA for the CDR3 is TGTGCCAGTAGTATAGAAGGAGGGAACAATGAGCAGTTCTTC.

This clonotype was seen a few times. The rearrangement joins TRBV7-2 to TRBJ1-5; D unclear. This CDR3 region has 14 residues. The V end was cut by 3 bases, the J end by 0 bases, with 6 bases between. The germline V gene has CDR1 SGHTA and CDR2 FQGNSA. CDR3: CASSLDHSNQPQHF. The DNA of the CDR3 is TGTGCCAGCAGCTTGGATCATAGCAATCAGCCCCAGCATTTT.

The table lists this clonotype with a few counts. The gene calls are TRBV20-1 and TRBJ2-7; TRBD2 might be the D (6 bases). Deletions cut 1 base from V and 5 bases from J, with 9 bases between. The V gene's germline CDR1 is DFQATT and CDR2 SNEGSKA (reference sequence). The CDR3 spans 12 residues. DNA for the CDR3: TGCAGTGCTAGAGTTCCGGGGGACGAGCAGTACTTC. Residues: CSARVPGDEQYF.